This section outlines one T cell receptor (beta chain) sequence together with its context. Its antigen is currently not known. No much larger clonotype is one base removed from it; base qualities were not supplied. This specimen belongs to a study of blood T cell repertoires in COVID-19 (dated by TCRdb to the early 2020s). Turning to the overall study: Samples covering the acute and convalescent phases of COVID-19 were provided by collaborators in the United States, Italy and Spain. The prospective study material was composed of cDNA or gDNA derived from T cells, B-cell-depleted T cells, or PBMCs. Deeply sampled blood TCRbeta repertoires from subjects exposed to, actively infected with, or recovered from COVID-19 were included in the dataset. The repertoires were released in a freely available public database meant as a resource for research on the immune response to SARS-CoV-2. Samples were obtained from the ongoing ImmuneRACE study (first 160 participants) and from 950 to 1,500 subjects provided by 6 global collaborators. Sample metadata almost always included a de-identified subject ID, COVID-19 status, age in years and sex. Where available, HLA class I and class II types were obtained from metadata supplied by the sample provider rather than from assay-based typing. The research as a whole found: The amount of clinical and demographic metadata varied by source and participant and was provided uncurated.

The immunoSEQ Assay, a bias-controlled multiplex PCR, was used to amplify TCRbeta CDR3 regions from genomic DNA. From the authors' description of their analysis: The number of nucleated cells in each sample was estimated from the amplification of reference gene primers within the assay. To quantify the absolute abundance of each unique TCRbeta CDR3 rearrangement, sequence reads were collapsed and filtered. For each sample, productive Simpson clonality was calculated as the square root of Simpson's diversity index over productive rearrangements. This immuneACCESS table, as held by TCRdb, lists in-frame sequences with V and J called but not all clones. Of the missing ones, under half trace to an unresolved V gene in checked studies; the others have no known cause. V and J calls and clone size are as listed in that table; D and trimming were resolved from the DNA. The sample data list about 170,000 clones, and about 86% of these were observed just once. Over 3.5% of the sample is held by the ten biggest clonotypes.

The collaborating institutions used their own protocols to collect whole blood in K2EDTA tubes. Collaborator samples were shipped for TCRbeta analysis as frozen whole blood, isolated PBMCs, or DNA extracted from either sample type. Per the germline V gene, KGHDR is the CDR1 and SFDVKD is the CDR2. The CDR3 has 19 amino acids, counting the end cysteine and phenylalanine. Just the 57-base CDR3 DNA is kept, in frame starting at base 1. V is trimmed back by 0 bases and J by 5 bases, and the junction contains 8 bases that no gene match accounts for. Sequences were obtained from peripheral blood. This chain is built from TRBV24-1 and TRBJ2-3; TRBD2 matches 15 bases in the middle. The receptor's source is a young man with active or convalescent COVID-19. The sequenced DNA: TGTGCCACCAGTGATTTGGGACTAGCGGGAGGGCCCGCTAGAGATACGCAGTATTTT. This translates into CATSDLGLAGGPARDTQYF.